These 5 T cell receptor beta chains came from one sample sequenced in a study of T cell responses to AZD1222 COVID-19 vaccine. The data were produced by immunoSEQ multiplex PCR, yet TCRdb's version contains in-frame clones alone and is incomplete. Among some 170,000 clones listed, approximately 90% were seen once. The input for sequencing was peripheral blood, taken 28 days after the second dose of the MenACWY control vaccine. These receptors all come from an adult who received the MenACWY meningococcal vaccine as a control.

The rearrangement uses TRBV28 and TRBJ2-1; D may correspond to TRBD1 or TRBD2 (5 bases each). Trimming removed 7 bases from V and 8 bases from J, with 15 bases in between. The CDR3 totals 13 residues. CDR1 is MDHEN, CDR2 SYDVKM, per germline. CDR3 sequence reads: CASTRWGNDEQFF. In DNA form, the CDR3 reads TGTGCCAGCACCCGTTGGGGGAACGATGAGCAGTTCTTC.

The chain is built from TRBV20-1 and TRBJ1-1, with unresolved D. CDR3 length equals 13 residues. V lost 3 bases, J lost 8 bases, and 16 bases lay in between. CDR1 is DFQATT and CDR2 is SNEGSKA in the germline V gene (reference sequence). The CDR3 sequence is CSASTALGGEAFF. CDR3 coding DNA: TGCAGTGCTAGTACGGCCTTAGGAGGGGAAGCTTTCTTT.

V is TRBV29-1 and J is TRBJ2-2; D tentatively reads TRBD1 or TRBD2 (7 bases each). V was cut by 8 bases and J by 5 bases, with 18 bases left in between. The CDR3 spans 14 residues. Germline V gene lookup returns CDR1 SQVTM and CDR2 ANQGSEA. DNA for the CDR3: TGCAGCACCAGGGAGGGGGCGAGAACCGGGGAGCTGTTTTTT. Amino acids: CSTREGARTGELFF.

V usage is TRBV5-1 and J usage is TRBJ2-2, with D tentatively TRBD1 (6 bases). The CDR3 length is 14 residues. The germline V gene encodes CDR1 SGHRS and CDR2 YFSETQ. V was pared by 4 bases and J by 4 bases, with 11 bases between. The CDR3 loop is CASSVYRVTGELFF. In DNA form, the CDR3 reads TGCGCCAGCAGCGTCTACAGGGTCACCGGGGAGCTGTTTTTT. Full variable domain (rest looked up from reference TRBV5-1 and TRBJ2-2): KAGVTQTPRYLIKTRGQQVTLSCSPISGHRSVSWYQQTPGQGLQFLFEYFSETQRNKGNFPGRFSGRQFSNSRSEMNVSTLELGDSALYLCASSVYRVTGELFFGEGSRLTVL.

The chain uses TRBV7-3 and TRBJ1-4; the D is unclear. The CDR3 covers 13 residues. Trimming took 5 bases from V and 7 from J, leaving 11 bases between them. CDR1 and CDR2 from the germline V gene are SGHTA and FQGTGA. The chain's CDR3 is CASSRTVSEKLFF. The DNA for the CDR3 is TGTGCCAGCAGCCGGACCGTTTCTGAAAAACTGTTTTTT.